This entry is about one T cell receptor beta chain. Its specificity is not known. TCRdb re-derived calls from the RT-PCR reads in MiXCR, one entry per CDR3 protein. The table lists around 850,000 distinct CDR3 sequences, around 20% of them singletons, with 11% in the top ten. This entry belongs to a study of response to subunit inactivated influenza vaccine. This CDR3 comprises 18 residues. V shed 2 bases and J shed 4 bases, with 21 bases lying between them. Germline lookup yields CDR1 MGHDK and CDR2 SYGVNS. Findings and caveats of the study: Each seasonal flu vaccination may recruit only limited new T cells, authors suggested.

The clonotype originates from a man between 45 and 60 years old who received an inactivated influenza vaccine. The chain combines TRBV25-1 with TRBJ2-1; D not resolved. Material: PBMCs from blood, obtained 4 to 6 days after vaccination. This chain's CDR3 is CASSEIYDPWEGYNEQFF. Here the CDR3 DNA reads TGTGCCAGCAGTGAAATCTACGACCCCTGGGAAGGATACAATGAGCAGTTCTTC.